The T cell receptor (beta chain) described here comes from a study of post-analysis software for immune sequencing data. Study-level background: The patients showed relapsing-remitting, secondary progressive and progressive-relapsing multiple sclerosis courses.

cDNA libraries for TCR beta contained unique molecular identifiers. Input amounts of 1 to 10 million T cells were used. These gave 500,000 or so cDNA molecules, so each molecule approximated one T cell. TCRdb reanalysed the PCR reads using MiXCR and keeps one entry per CDR3 protein. Counted here are about 500,000 distinct CDR3 sequences, roughly 45% occurring once; the ten biggest clones make up 9% to 13%. The clonotype was recovered from a girl aged 5-17 years with multiple sclerosis. The sequenced sample consisted of blood.

The CDR3 DNA follows: TGCAGTGCTAGGGTTAGCGGGAGTTACGAGCAGTACTTC. It yields the protein CSARVSGSYEQYF. The chain combines TRBV20-1 with TRBJ2-5, with 9 bases that match TRBD2. Near its end, the DNA agrees better with TRBJ2-7, so the J call may be wrong. The CDR3 is 13 amino acids. In germline, CDR1 is DFQATT, CDR2 SNEGSKA (reference sequence).